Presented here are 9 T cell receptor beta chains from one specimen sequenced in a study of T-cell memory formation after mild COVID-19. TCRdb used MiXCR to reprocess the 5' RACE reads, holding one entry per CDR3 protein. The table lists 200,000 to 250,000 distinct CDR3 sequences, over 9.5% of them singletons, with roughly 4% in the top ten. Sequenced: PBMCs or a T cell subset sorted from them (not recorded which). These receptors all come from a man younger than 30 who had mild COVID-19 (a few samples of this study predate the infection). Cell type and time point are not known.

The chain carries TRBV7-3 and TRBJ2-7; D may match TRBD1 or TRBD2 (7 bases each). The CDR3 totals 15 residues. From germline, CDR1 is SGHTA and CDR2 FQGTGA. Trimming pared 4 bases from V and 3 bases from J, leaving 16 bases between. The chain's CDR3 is CASSSGGAQFYEQYF. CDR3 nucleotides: TGTGCCAGCAGCTCAGGGGGGGCTCAGTTCTACGAGCAGTACTTC. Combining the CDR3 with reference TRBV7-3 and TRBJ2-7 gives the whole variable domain GAGVSQTPSNKVTEKGKYVELRCDPISGHTALYWYRQSLGQGPEFLIYFQGTGAADDSGLPNDRFFAVRPEGSVSTLKIQRTERGDSAVYLCASSSGGAQFYEQYFGPGTRLTVT.

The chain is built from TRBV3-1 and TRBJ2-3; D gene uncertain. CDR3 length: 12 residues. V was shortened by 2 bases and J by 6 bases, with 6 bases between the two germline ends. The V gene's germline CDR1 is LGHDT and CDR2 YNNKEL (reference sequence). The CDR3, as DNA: TGTGCCAGCAGCCAATTTGGTGATACGCAGTATTTT. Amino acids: CASSQFGDTQYF.

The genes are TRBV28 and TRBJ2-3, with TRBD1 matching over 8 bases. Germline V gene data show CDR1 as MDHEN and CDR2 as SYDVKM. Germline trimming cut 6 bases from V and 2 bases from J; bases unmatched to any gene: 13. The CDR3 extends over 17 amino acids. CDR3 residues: CASRNRTGWGFTDTQYF. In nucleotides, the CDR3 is TGTGCCAGCAGAAATCGGACAGGGTGGGGATTCACAGATACGCAGTATTTT.

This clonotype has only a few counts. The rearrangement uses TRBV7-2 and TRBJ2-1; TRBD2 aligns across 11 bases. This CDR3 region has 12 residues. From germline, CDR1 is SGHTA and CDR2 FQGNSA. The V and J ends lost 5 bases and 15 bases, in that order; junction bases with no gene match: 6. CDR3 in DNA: TGTGCCAGCAGCCGTAGCGGGGGGGTCCCGTTCTTC. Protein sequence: CASSRSGGVPFF. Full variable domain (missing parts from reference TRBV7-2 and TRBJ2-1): GAGVSQSPSNKVTEKGKDVELRCDPISGHTALYWYRQSLGQGLEFLIYFQGNSAPDKSGLPSDRFSAERTGGSVSTLTIQRTQQEDSAVYLCASSRSGGVPFFGPGTRLTVL.

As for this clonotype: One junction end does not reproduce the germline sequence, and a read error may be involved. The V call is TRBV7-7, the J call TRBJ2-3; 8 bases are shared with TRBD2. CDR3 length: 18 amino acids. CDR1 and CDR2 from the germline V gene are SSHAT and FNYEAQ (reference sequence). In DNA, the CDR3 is TGTGCTAGCAGCTTAGCGGACGGGCTAGCGGGCTCCACAGATACGCAGTATTTT. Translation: CASSLADGLAGSTDTQYF. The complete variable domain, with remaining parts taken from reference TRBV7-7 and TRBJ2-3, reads GAGVSQSPRYKVTKRGQDVTLRCDPISSHATLYWYQQALGQGPEFLTYFNYEAQPDKSGLPSDRFSAERPEGSISTLTIQRTEQRDSAMYRCASSLADGLAGSTDTQYFGPGTRLTVL.

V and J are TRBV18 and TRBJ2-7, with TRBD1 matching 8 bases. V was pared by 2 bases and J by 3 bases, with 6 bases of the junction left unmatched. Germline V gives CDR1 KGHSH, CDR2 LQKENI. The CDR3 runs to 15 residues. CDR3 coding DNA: TGTGCCAGCTCACCAACGACCGGGACAGGCTACGAGCAGTACGTC. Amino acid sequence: CASSPTTGTGYEQYV.

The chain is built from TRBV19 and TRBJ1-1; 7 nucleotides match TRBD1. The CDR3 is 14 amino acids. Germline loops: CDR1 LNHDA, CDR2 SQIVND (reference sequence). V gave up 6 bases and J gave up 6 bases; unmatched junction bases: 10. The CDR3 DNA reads TGTGCCAGTAGGCGGGACAGACTCGCCTCTGAAGCTTTCTTT. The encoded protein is CASRRDRLASEAFF.

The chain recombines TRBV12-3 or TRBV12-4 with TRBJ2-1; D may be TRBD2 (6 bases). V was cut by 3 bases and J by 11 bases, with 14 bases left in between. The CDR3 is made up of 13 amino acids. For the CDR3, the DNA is TGTGCCAGCAGTTTGATGTTAGCGGTTAAGCAGTTCTTC. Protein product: CASSLMLAVKQFF.

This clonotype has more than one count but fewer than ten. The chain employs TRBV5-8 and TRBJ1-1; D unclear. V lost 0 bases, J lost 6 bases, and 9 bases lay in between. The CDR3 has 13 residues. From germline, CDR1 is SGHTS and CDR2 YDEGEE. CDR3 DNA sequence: TGTGCCAGCAGCTTGGGTCCTGGCGCTGAAGCTTTCTTT. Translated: CASSLGPGAEAFF.